One TCR beta chain is described in this entry. Its antigen remains unknown. The data were taken from a study of shared clonotypes between healthy human individuals. Broader study findings: Several donors held roughly 5% of naive CD4 clonotypes in common. The study sampled only blood, and tissue repertoires likely differ. The study drew on few donors, limiting represented genetic and exposure-history diversity. Estimated clonotype richness was generally higher in naive than memory subsets.

The CDR3 has 13 amino acids. Germline V gives CDR1 LNHNV, CDR2 YYDKDF (reference sequence). Trimming removed 5 bases from V and 5 bases from J, with 12 bases in between. Terminally differentiated effector memory CD45RA+ cells were excluded by CCR7 positive selection of CD45RO-negative cells. Sequencing used immunoSEQ multiplex PCR; TCRdb keeps in-frame clones, though not all of them. There are around 1.9 million clones in the sample; under 95% occur only once, and 1.5% to 2% lies in the top ten. The material sequenced was naive CD8+ T cells from PBMCs. This chain connects TRBV15 to TRBJ2-5, with D possibly TRBD1 on 6 matching bases. The clonotype was recovered from a man aged 18 to 30 in good health. Some clones in this sample may be carry-over from other donors' samples. In DNA form, the CDR3 reads TGTGCCACCAGCGGGGACACCTGGGAGACCCAGTACTTC. It yields the protein CATSGDTWETQYF.